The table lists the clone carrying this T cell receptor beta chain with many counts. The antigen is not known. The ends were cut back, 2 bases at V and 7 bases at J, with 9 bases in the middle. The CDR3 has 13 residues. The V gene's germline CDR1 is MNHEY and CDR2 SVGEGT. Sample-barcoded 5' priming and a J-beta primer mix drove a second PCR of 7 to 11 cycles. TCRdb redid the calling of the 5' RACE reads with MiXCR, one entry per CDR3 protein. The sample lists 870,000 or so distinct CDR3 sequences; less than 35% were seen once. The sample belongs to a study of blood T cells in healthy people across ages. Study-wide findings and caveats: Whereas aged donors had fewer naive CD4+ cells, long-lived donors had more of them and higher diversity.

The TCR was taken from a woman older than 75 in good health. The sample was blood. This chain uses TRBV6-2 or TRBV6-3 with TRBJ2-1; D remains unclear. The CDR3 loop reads CASSYPLVNEQFF. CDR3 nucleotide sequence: TGTGCCAGCAGTTACCCCCTAGTGAATGAGCAGTTCTTC.